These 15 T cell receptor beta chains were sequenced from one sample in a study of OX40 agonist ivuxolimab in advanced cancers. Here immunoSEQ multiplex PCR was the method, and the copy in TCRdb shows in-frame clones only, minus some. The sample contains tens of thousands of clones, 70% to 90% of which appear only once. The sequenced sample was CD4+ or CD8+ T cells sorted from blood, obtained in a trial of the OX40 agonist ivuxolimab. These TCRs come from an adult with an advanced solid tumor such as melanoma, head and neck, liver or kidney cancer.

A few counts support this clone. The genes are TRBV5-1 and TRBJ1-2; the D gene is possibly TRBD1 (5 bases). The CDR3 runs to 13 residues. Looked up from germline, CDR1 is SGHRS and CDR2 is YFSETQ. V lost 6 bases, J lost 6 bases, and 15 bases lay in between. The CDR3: CASKRRDGNGYTF. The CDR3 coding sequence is TGCGCCAGCAAGCGCAGGGATGGGAATGGCTACACCTTC.

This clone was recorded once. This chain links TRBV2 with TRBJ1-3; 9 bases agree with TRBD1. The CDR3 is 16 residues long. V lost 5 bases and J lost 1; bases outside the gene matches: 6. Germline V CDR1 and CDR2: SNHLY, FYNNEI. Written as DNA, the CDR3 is TGTGCCAGCAGTAAAGGACAGGGGCTATCTGGAAACACCATATATTTT. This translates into CASSKGQGLSGNTIYF.

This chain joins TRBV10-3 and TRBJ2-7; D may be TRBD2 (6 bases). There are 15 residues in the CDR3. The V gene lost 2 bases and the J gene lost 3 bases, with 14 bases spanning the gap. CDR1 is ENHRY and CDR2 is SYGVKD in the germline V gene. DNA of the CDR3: TGTGCCATCAGTGAGGCGGGAAACGGCTTCTACGAGCAGTACTTC. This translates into CAISEAGNGFYEQYF.

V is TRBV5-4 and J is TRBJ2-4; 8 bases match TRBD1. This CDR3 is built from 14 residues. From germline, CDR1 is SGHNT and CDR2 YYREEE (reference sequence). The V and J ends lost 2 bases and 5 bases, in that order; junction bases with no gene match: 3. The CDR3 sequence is CASSLGTGQNIQYF. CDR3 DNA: TGTGCCAGCAGCTTAGGGACAGGACAAAACATTCAGTACTTC.

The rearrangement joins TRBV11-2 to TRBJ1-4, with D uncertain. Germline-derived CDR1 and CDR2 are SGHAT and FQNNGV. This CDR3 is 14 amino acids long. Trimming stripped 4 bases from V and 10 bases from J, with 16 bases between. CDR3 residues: CASSSGRWMGKLFF. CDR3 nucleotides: TGTGCCAGCAGCTCAGGACGTTGGATGGGAAAACTGTTTTTT.

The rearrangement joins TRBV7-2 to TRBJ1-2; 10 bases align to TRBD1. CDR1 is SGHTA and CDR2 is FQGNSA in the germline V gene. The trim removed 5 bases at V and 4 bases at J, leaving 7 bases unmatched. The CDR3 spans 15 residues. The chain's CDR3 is CASSPSTGGGYGYTF. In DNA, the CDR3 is TGTGCCAGCAGCCCATCGACAGGGGGCGGCTATGGCTACACCTTC.

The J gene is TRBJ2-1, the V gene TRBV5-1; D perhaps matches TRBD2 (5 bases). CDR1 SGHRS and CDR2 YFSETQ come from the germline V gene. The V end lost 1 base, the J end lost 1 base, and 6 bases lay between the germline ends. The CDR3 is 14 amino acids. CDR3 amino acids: CASSLRGSYNEQFF. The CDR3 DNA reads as TGCGCCAGCAGCTTGCGGGGTTCCTACAATGAGCAGTTCTTC.

The CDR3 region is CAWERETSKNEQFF. CDR3 in DNA: TGTGCCTGGGAGCGCGAGACTAGCAAAAATGAGCAGTTCTTC. The chain is built from TRBV30 and TRBJ2-1; TRBD2 aligns across 7 bases. Germline V gene sequence: CDR1 GTSNPN, CDR2 SVGIG (reference sequence). V was clipped by 5 bases and J by 7 bases; unmatched bases: 11. The CDR3 covers 14 residues.

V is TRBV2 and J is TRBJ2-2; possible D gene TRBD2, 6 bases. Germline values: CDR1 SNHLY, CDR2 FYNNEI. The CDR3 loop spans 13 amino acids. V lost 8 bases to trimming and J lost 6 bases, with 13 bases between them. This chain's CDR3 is CASLESGPGELFF. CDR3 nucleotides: TGTGCCAGCCTGGAAAGCGGGCCCGGGGAGCTGTTTTTT.

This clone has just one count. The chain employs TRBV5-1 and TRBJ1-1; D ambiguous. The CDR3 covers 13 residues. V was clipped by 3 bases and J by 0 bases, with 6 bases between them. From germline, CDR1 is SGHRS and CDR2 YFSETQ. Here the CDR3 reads CASSSVMNTEAFF. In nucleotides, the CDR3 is TGCGCCAGCAGCTCGGTTATGAACACTGAAGCTTTCTTT.

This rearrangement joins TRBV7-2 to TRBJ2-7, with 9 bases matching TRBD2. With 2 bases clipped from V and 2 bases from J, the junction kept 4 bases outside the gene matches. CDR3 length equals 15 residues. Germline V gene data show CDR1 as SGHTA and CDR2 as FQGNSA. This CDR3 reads CASSLWPSGTYEQYF. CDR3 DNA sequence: TGTGCCAGCAGCTTATGGCCTAGCGGGACCTACGAGCAGTACTTC.

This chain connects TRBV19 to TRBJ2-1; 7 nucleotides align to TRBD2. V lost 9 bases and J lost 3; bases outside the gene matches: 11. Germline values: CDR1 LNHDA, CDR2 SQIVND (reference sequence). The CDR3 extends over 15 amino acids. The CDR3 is CASQRASGYYNEQFF. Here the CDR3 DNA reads TGTGCCAGCCAACGGGCTAGCGGATACTACAATGAGCAGTTCTTC.

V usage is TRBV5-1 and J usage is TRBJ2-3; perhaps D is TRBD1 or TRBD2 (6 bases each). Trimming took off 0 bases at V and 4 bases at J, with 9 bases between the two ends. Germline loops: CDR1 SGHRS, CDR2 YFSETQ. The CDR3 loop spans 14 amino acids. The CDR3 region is CASSLEGGPDTQYF. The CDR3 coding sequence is TGCGCCAGCAGCTTGGAAGGGGGGCCAGATACGCAGTATTTT.

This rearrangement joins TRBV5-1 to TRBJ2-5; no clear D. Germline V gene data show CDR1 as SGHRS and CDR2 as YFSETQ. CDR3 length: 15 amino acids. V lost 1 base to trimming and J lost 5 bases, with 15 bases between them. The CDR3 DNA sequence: TGCGCCAGCAGCTTGAGTCTTCCGGGCTTGGAGACCCAGTACTTC. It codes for CASSLSLPGLETQYF.

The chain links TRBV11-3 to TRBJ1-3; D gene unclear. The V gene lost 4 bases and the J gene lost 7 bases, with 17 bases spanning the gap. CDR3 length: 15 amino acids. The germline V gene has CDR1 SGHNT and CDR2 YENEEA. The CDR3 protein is CASSSRARETNTIYF. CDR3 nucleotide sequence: TGTGCCAGCAGCTCGAGGGCGCGGGAGACGAACACCATATATTTT.